This T cell receptor beta chain was retrieved from a study of metastatic and nonmetastatic thyroid tumors. Overall study: Blood and tumor or nodule tissue repertoires from malignant and benign thyroid patients were compared.

Not a single patient had been given any form of treatment at any point before undergoing thyroid surgery. The CDR3 covers 13 residues. Germline V gene lookup returns CDR1 LNHNV and CDR2 YYDKDF (reference sequence). There are many counts of this clone. Its antigen is not identified. With MiXCR, TCRdb reprocessed the PCR reads. The repertoire includes tens of thousands of clones, roughly 18% of them detected once, and around 16% sits in the top ten. Study findings and constraints: The reported finding was significantly higher TCR beta diversity in malignant thyroid tumors relative to benign nodules, in blood and tumor.

V and J are TRBV15 and TRBJ2-7, with 10 bases matching TRBD2. The DNA end lines up better with TRBJ2-5; the J call may be wrong. Material: blood. The TCR was taken from a female donor with papillary thyroid cancer or a benign thyroid nodule (not recorded which). Some clones in this sample may be carry-over from other donors' samples. This CDR3 is CATSRRTSGTQYF. CDR3 sequence (DNA): TGTGCCACCAGCAGGAGGACTAGCGGGACCCAGTACTTC.